The 22 T cell receptor beta chains reported below all come from one sample, sequenced in a study of T cell responses to AZD1222 COVID-19 vaccine. Clones were sequenced by immunoSEQ multiplex PCR, and TCRdb holds only the in-frame ones, with some missing. The sample has fewer than 200,000 clones; around 90% are singletons. This specimen was peripheral blood, taken 28 days after the second dose of the MenACWY control vaccine. These receptor sequences come from an adult who received the MenACWY meningococcal vaccine as a control.

The rearrangement joins TRBV28 to TRBJ2-2; 8 nucleotides match TRBD1. The germline CDR1 and CDR2 sequences are MDHEN and SYDVKM. Germline trimming cut 9 bases from V and 2 bases from J; bases unmatched to any gene: 5. The CDR3 has 14 amino acids. The CDR3 loop reads CASYQGANTGELFF. In nucleotides, the CDR3 is TGTGCCAGTTACCAGGGGGCTAACACCGGGGAGCTGTTTTTT.

The gene calls are TRBV7-9 and TRBJ1-1, with D hard to call. The CDR3 has 12 residues. V shed 5 bases and J shed 6 bases, with 10 bases lying between them. Germline lookup yields CDR1 SEHNR and CDR2 FQNEAQ (reference sequence). The CDR3 DNA sequence: TGTGCCAGCAGCCTACCAAGCGCTGAAGCTTTCTTT. Its protein product is CASSLPSAEAFF.

The chain has TRBV5-6 and TRBJ2-7; D is unresolved. The CDR3 length is 11 residues. CDR1 is SGHDT, CDR2 YYEEEE, per germline. Trimming stripped 4 bases from V and 3 bases from J, with 5 bases between. The CDR3 loop reads CASSRDYEQYF. The CDR3 DNA reads as TGTGCCAGCAGCAGGGACTACGAGCAGTACTTC.

The J gene is TRBJ2-1, the V gene TRBV30; D remains ambiguous. V lost 6 bases, J lost 0 bases, and 12 bases lay in between. This CDR3 has 14 amino acids. Germline CDR1 GTSNPN, CDR2 SVGIG (reference sequence). CDR3 in amino acids: CACLPTSSYNEQFF. The CDR3 nucleotides are TGTGCCTGCCTACCTACCAGCTCCTACAATGAGCAGTTCTTC.

This clone turned up a few times. The chain links TRBV28 to TRBJ2-7; a weak D match, TRBD1 (6 bases). This CDR3 has 14 amino acids. V lost 3 bases and J 2 bases, leaving 11 bases between the germline ends. Germline values: CDR1 MDHEN, CDR2 SYDVKM. CDR3 amino acids: CASSLGAGAYEQYF. The CDR3 region has the DNA TGTGCCAGCAGTTTGGGGGCAGGGGCCTACGAGCAGTACTTC. The variable domain in full, completed from reference TRBV28 and TRBJ2-7, reads DVKVTQSSRYLVKRTGEKVFLECVQDMDHENMFWYRQDPGLGLRLIYFSYDVKMKEKGDIPEGYSVSREKKERFSLILESASTNQTSMYLCASSLGAGAYEQYFGPGTRLTVT.

This clone showed up just a few times. The rearrangement joins TRBV7-6 to TRBJ1-6, with D maybe TRBD1 (6 bases). CDR1 SGHVS and CDR2 FNYEAQ come from the germline V gene. This CDR3 is 15 amino acids long. Trimming took 7 bases from V and 8 from J, leaving 18 bases between them. CDR3 coding DNA: TGTGCCAGCACCCTAGGGACAAGGAGGGATTCACCCCTCCACTTT. This translates into CASTLGTRRDSPLHF.

The chain uses TRBV28 and TRBJ1-1; D gene uncertain. This CDR3 comprises 14 residues. The germline V gene has CDR1 MDHEN and CDR2 SYDVKM. Trimming took off 6 bases at V and 11 bases at J, with 22 bases between the two ends. In DNA, the CDR3 is TGTGCCAGCAGAACTAGTAGTCAGCCGGAGTATGCTTTCTTT. It yields the protein CASRTSSQPEYAFF.

The chain carries TRBV14 and TRBJ1-4; D possibly corresponds to TRBD1 (6 bases). Trimming shortened V by 4 bases and J by 7 bases, and 13 bases separated the two germline ends. CDR1 is SGHDN and CDR2 is FVKESK in the germline V gene. The CDR3 is 14 amino acids. CDR3 nucleotides: TGTGCCAGCAGCCGACAGGTTTCGGCTGAAAAACTGTTTTTT. Encoded protein: CASSRQVSAEKLFF. Complete variable domain (other parts from reference TRBV14 and TRBJ1-4): EAGVTQFPSHSVIEKGQTVTLRCDPISGHDNLYWYRRVMGKEIKFLLHFVKESKQDESGMPNNRFLAERTGGTYSTLKVQPAELEDSGVYFCASSRQVSAEKLFFGSGTQLSVL.

V gene TRBV4-3 combines with J gene TRBJ2-7; D might be TRBD2 (6 bases). CDR3 length: 14 residues. CDR1 and CDR2 (germline): LGHNA, YSLEER. V was clipped by 3 bases and J by 5 bases, with 14 bases between them. In DNA, the CDR3 is TGCGCCAGCAGCCAGGACCCCTCTAGCGACGAGCAGTACTTC. Its translation is CASSQDPSSDEQYF.

The V call is TRBV6-5, the J call TRBJ1-5; 7 nucleotides agree with TRBD1. Germline V lookup: CDR1 MNHEY, CDR2 SVGAGI. This CDR3 is 13 amino acids long. V gave up 8 bases and J gave up 2 bases; unmatched junction bases: 3. The chain's CDR3 is CASDDRGNQPQHF. The CDR3 nucleotides read TGTGCCAGCGACGACAGGGGCAATCAGCCCCAGCATTTT.

The genes are TRBV4-3 and TRBJ2-7; 16 bases match TRBD2. With 0 bases clipped from V and 5 bases from J, the junction kept 10 bases outside the gene matches. CDR1 LGHNA and CDR2 YSLEER come from the germline V gene. CDR3 size: 19 residues. CDR3 coding DNA: TGCGCCAGCAGCCAAGATCGGCCGGGACTAGCGGGAGGGCAGGACGAGCAGTACTTC. Encoded protein: CASSQDRPGLAGGQDEQYF.

This chain joins TRBV30 and TRBJ2-5; tentative D call: TRBD2 (6 bases). The CDR3 extends over 15 amino acids. Germline V gene lookup returns CDR1 GTSNPN and CDR2 SVGIG (reference sequence). Trimming took off 5 bases at V and 2 bases at J, with 18 bases between the two ends. CDR3 nucleotides: TGTGCCTGGGGTGGCGCGGGACGGAGGCAAGAGACCCAGTACTTC. It is translated as CAWGGAGRRQETQYF.

Only one count was recorded for this clone. The genes are TRBV28 and TRBJ1-4; 8 bases fit TRBD1. The ends lost 7 bases at V and 8 bases at J; junction bases unmatched: 9. Looked up from germline, CDR1 is MDHEN and CDR2 is SYDVKM. The CDR3 has 14 amino acids. This CDR3 is CASTPDRVYEKLFF. The CDR3 nucleotides are TGTGCCAGCACCCCGGACAGGGTTTACGAAAAACTGTTTTTT.

The chain combines TRBV5-6 with TRBJ1-1, with 7 bases that match TRBD1. The CDR3 has 14 amino acids. The V gene end was trimmed by 5 bases and the J gene end by 0 bases; junction bases not matched to a gene: 4. Germline CDR1 and CDR2: SGHDT and YYEEEE. The CDR3 DNA reads as TGTGCCAGCAGTCATGACAGGGTGAACACTGAAGCTTTCTTT. Protein: CASSHDRVNTEAFF. The entire variable domain, with the rest obtained from reference TRBV5-6 and TRBJ1-1, is as follows: DAGVTQSPTHLIKTRGQQVTLRCSPKSGHDTVSWYQQALGQGPQFIFQYYEEEERQRGNFPDRFSGHQFPNYSSELNVNALLLGDSALYLCASSHDRVNTEAFFGQGTRLTVV.

The V and J genes are TRBV24-1 and TRBJ2-7; D perhaps matches TRBD2 (5 bases). This CDR3 is built from 14 residues. Trimming removed 3 bases at V and 3 bases at J, with 11 bases between. Germline V CDR1 and CDR2: KGHDR, SFDVKD. In DNA form, the CDR3 reads TGTGCCACCAGTGATCGGGCGGGTAACTACGAGCAGTACTTC. It specifies CATSDRAGNYEQYF.

Here the CDR3 reads CASSQWAGDSPLHF. The CDR3 DNA reads as TGCGCCAGCAGCCAGTGGGCAGGAGATTCACCCCTCCACTTT. V gene TRBV4-3 combines with J gene TRBJ1-6; D unclear. Germline lookup yields CDR1 LGHNA and CDR2 YSLEER. Trimming pared 3 bases from V and 8 bases from J, leaving 11 bases between. The CDR3 sequence is 14 residues long.

This chain uses TRBV7-6 with TRBJ1-3; D is ambiguous. CDR3 length: 15 amino acids. Trimming took 1 base from V and 2 from J, leaving 9 bases between them. The germline V gene encodes CDR1 SGHVS and CDR2 FNYEAQ. The CDR3 DNA is TGTGCCAGCAGCTTAGATAAGGGCGCTGGAAACACCATATATTTT. It specifies CASSLDKGAGNTIYF.

This sequence joins TRBV30 and TRBJ1-1; D is uncertain. The germline gives CDR1 GTSNPN, CDR2 SVGIG (reference sequence). This CDR3 contains 12 residues. V was clipped by 5 bases and J by 11 bases, with 18 bases between them. The CDR3 sequence is CAWDEDGVVAFF. CDR3 DNA sequence: TGTGCCTGGGATGAAGACGGAGTCGTTGCTTTCTTT.

This chain uses TRBV5-1 with TRBJ1-1; no definite D call. Per germline, CDR1 SGHRS and CDR2 YFSETQ. Between the trimmed V and J ends, which lost 4 bases and 4 bases, there was a span of 11 bases. This CDR3 has 13 residues. CDR3: CASSGPGGTEAFF. CDR3 DNA sequence: TGCGCCAGCAGCGGACCGGGTGGCACTGAAGCTTTCTTT.

The chain combines TRBV18 with TRBJ2-7; 9 bases are shared with TRBD1. The CDR3 totals 18 residues. Trimming at V came to 2 bases and at J to 6 bases, leaving 17 bases not matched to a gene. The germline CDR1 and CDR2 sequences are KGHSH and LQKENI. CDR3 loop: CASSPEFYSGTGNGEQYF. CDR3 DNA sequence: TGTGCCAGCTCACCAGAATTTTACTCAGGGACAGGGAACGGCGAGCAGTACTTC.

This clone was seen once. V gene TRBV6-2 or TRBV6-3 combines with J gene TRBJ1-5; 7 bases fit TRBD1. V lost 1 base and J lost 4; bases outside the gene matches: 7. This CDR3 has 16 amino acids. Germline V gene lookup returns CDR1 MNHEY and CDR2 SVGEGT. CDR3 in amino acids: CASSYWAGGNNQPQHF. CDR3 DNA: TGTGCCAGCAGTTACTGGGCAGGGGGAAATAATCAGCCCCAGCATTTT.

In its sample, this clone was seen a few times. The chain's CDR3 is CATSDRDRRPYEQYF. Written as DNA, the CDR3 is TGTGCCACCAGTGACCGGGACCGACGCCCCTACGAGCAGTACTTC. This sequence joins TRBV24-1 and TRBJ2-7, with D perhaps given as TRBD1 or TRBD2 (5 bases each). V was pared by 4 bases and J by 2 bases, with 14 bases between. Germline CDR1 and CDR2: KGHDR and SFDVKD. CDR3 length: 15 amino acids.